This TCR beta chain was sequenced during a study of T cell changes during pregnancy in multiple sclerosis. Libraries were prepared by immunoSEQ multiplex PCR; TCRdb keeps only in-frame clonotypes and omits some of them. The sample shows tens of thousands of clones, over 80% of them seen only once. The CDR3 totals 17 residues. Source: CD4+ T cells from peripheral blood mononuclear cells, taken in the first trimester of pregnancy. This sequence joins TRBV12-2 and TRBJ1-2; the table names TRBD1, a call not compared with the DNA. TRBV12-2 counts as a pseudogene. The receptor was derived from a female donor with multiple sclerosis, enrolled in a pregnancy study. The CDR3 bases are TGTGCAAGTCGCTTAGATGGACGGGGACAGGCTTACTATGGCTACACCTTC. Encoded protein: CASRLDGRGQAYYGYTF.